Listed here are 17 T cell receptor beta chains from one sample, sequenced in a study of T cell changes during pregnancy in multiple sclerosis. Clones were sequenced by immunoSEQ multiplex PCR, and TCRdb holds only the in-frame ones, with some missing. The sample lists about 83,000 clones, 90% to 95% occurring once. The source material was peripheral blood, sampled in the second trimester of pregnancy. These receptors all come from a female donor with multiple sclerosis, enrolled in a pregnancy study.

Only one count was recorded for this clone. This chain joins TRBV19 and TRBJ1-2, with D possibly TRBD1 on 6 matching bases. This CDR3 spans 12 amino acids. The V gene's germline CDR1 is LNHDA and CDR2 SQIVND (reference sequence). V lost 6 bases, J lost 9 bases, and 14 bases lay in between. The CDR3 reads CASSNIQGSYTF. The CDR3 DNA follows: TGTGCCAGTAGCAACATACAGGGAAGCTACACCTTC.

This chain joins TRBV30 and TRBJ2-1, with TRBD2 matching 10 bases. Germline trimming cut 5 bases from V and 7 bases from J; bases unmatched to any gene: 14. In germline, CDR1 is GTSNPN, CDR2 SVGIG (reference sequence). This CDR3 is built from 16 residues. The CDR3 DNA reads TGTGCCTGGGTTCGGACTAGCGGCTGGGTGGGAAATGAGCAGTTCTTC. Its translation: CAWVRTSGWVGNEQFF.

The chain employs TRBV19 and TRBJ1-5; 10 positions agree with TRBD1. Germline values: CDR1 LNHDA, CDR2 SQIVND (reference sequence). V gave up 5 bases and J gave up 2 bases; unmatched junction bases: 12. The CDR3 has 18 amino acids. The CDR3, as DNA: TGTGCCAGTAGTCCTGACCGCCCCGGGACAGGGGGCAATCAGCCCCAGCATTTT. Its translation is CASSPDRPGTGGNQPQHF.

The genes are TRBV11-2 and TRBJ1-1, with a weak D call TRBD1 (5 bases). The V end was cut by 0 bases, the J end by 4 bases, with 15 bases between. The germline V gene encodes CDR1 SGHAT and CDR2 FQNNGV. The CDR3 spans 16 residues. CDR3 residues: CASSLEGVWGFTEAFF. The CDR3 region has the DNA TGTGCCAGCAGCTTAGAAGGGGTATGGGGCTTCACTGAAGCTTTCTTT.

The chain uses TRBV6-4 and TRBJ1-2, with D perhaps matching TRBD1 (5 bases). This CDR3 is 11 amino acids long. Trimming removed 3 bases at V and 8 bases at J, with 7 bases between. Per the germline V gene, CDR1 is MRHNA and CDR2 is SNTAGT. The CDR3 region is CASSEGAGYTF. For the CDR3, the DNA is TGTGCCAGCAGTGAAGGGGCGGGCTACACCTTC.

The rearrangement uses TRBV5-1 and TRBJ1-1; D is unresolved. Deletions cut 0 bases from V and 2 bases from J, with 17 bases between. The CDR3 runs 17 residues. Germline CDR1 and CDR2: SGHRS and YFSETQ. In DNA form, the CDR3 reads TGCGCCAGCAGCTTGGCCCCGGGAGCGGGGTTTAACACTGAAGCTTTCTTT. Its translation: CASSLAPGAGFNTEAFF.

The V call is TRBV2, the J call TRBJ2-1; D might be TRBD1 (5 bases). The V end lost 4 bases, the J end lost 7 bases, and 20 bases lay between the germline ends. Germline CDR1 and CDR2: SNHLY and FYNNEI. The CDR3 is 16 residues long. The CDR3 reads CASSVRQGEMRNEQFF. The CDR3 DNA reads as TGTGCCAGCAGTGTTAGGCAGGGTGAAATGAGAAATGAGCAGTTCTTC.

The chain has TRBV15 and TRBJ1-4; 11 bases fit TRBD1. The junction had 9 bases not matched to a gene; V was cut back by 5 bases and J by 4 bases. Per germline, CDR1 LNHNV and CDR2 YYDKDF (reference sequence). The CDR3 totals 17 residues. DNA of the CDR3: TGTGCCACCAGCGGACAAGGACAGGGGGCGGTTAATGAAAAACTGTTTTTT. It codes for CATSGQGQGAVNEKLFF.

The V gene is TRBV28, the J gene TRBJ2-2, with D possibly matching TRBD2 (6 bases). This CDR3 is 15 amino acids long. Germline-derived CDR1 and CDR2 are MDHEN and SYDVKM. The V and J ends lost 5 bases and 4 bases respectively, with 14 bases between them. As DNA, the CDR3 is TGTGCCAGCAGTCCTGGAGGGGACGGCACCGGGGAGCTGTTTTTT. Its translation: CASSPGGDGTGELFF.

This chain joins TRBV11-3 and TRBJ2-7; D possibly corresponds to TRBD1 (5 bases). This CDR3 is 13 amino acids long. Germline V gives CDR1 SGHNT, CDR2 YENEEA. The V end was cut by 8 bases, the J end by 2 bases, with 13 bases between. Here the CDR3 reads CASSSGLTYEQYF. In DNA form, the CDR3 reads TGTGCCAGCTCCTCAGGGCTGACCTACGAGCAGTACTTC.

The V call is TRBV5-4, the J call TRBJ2-1, with 8 nucleotides matching TRBD2. The CDR3 spans 14 residues. With 2 bases clipped from V and 9 bases from J, the junction kept 7 bases outside the gene matches. Per the germline V gene, CDR1 is SGHNT and CDR2 is YYREEE (reference sequence). This CDR3 reads CASSFSAGAGEQFF. DNA of the CDR3: TGTGCCAGCAGCTTTTCAGCGGGAGCGGGTGAGCAGTTCTTC.

The chain joins TRBV7-9 to TRBJ2-5, with D perhaps matching TRBD1 (6 bases). Germline V gene sequence: CDR1 SEHNR, CDR2 FQNEAQ (reference sequence). CDR3 length equals 17 residues. V lost 0 bases and J lost 1, with 15 bases in between. CDR3 DNA sequence: TGTGCCAGCAGCTTAGCTAGTCTGCGCAGGGGCCAAGAGACCCAGTACTTC. It encodes CASSLASLRRGQETQYF.

The CDR3 sequence is CSVEVRQGEQYF. The CDR3 DNA reads TGCAGCGTTGAAGTAAGACAGGGGGAGCAGTACTTC. The chain couples TRBV29-1 to TRBJ2-7, with 8 nucleotides matching TRBD1. The CDR3 contains 12 residues. Germline CDR1 is SQVTM and CDR2 is ANQGSEA. V shed 1 base, J shed 7 bases, and the junction held 3 bases outside the gene matches.

The CDR3, as DNA: TGTGCCAGCACGACAGGGAGCTACGAGCAGTACTTC. Protein: CASTTGSYEQYF. The rearrangement uses TRBV6-1 and TRBJ2-7; 7 nucleotides agree with TRBD1. The germline V gene has CDR1 MNHNS and CDR2 SASEGT. This CDR3 is 12 amino acids long. The V gene end was trimmed by 7 bases and the J gene end by 3 bases; junction bases not matched to a gene: 3.

The genes are TRBV5-8 and TRBJ2-4, with 12 bases identical to TRBD2. V was pared by 1 base and J by 1 base, with 6 bases of the junction left unmatched. The CDR3 has 18 residues. The V gene's germline CDR1 is SGHTS and CDR2 YDEGEE. CDR3 bases: TGTGCCAGCAGCTTGTCTAGCGGGAGGGCCCGGGCCAAAAACATTCAGTACTTC. Residues: CASSLSSGRARAKNIQYF.

The genes are TRBV27 and TRBJ1-4; the D gene is possibly TRBD1 (6 bases). Germline assignment: CDR1 MNHEY and CDR2 SMNVEV (reference sequence). V lost 6 bases and J lost 0, with 8 bases in between. The CDR3 length is 14 residues. The CDR3: CASRGTTTNEKLFF. CDR3 in DNA: TGTGCCAGCAGGGGGACAACAACTAATGAAAAACTGTTTTTT.

This clone was found once. This chain links TRBV11-2 with TRBJ2-1; 10 positions agree with TRBD2. CDR1 SGHAT and CDR2 FQNNGV come from the germline V gene. The CDR3 has 14 amino acids. After removal of 4 bases from V and 9 bases from J, the junction contained 6 bases not matched to a gene. This chain's CDR3 is CASSSLAGKGEQFF. The CDR3 region has the DNA TGTGCCAGCAGCTCACTAGCGGGAAAGGGTGAGCAGTTCTTC.